This T cell receptor beta chain emerged from a study of response to subunit inactivated influenza vaccine. TCRdb reprocessed the RT-PCR reads via MiXCR and lists one record per CDR3 protein. Here the sample spans 450,000 to 550,000 distinct CDR3 sequences, roughly 27% being singletons. CDR1 is DFQATT and CDR2 is SNEGSKA in the germline V gene (reference sequence). This CDR3 spans 14 amino acids. V gave up 4 bases and J gave up 2 bases; unmatched junction bases: 2. This clonotype was observed once. This sequence originates from a man in his fifties who received an inactivated influenza vaccine. V gene TRBV20-1 combines with J gene TRBJ2-1; 10 bases match TRBD1. The sequencing used CD4+ T cells sorted from PBMCs, collected roughly 5 days after vaccination. The CDR3, as DNA: TGCAGTGCTATTGGACAGGGGGCCTACAATGAGCAGTTCTTC. Translation gives CSAIGQGAYNEQFF.